This TCR beta chain was sequenced in a study of cytomegalovirus exposure and HLA in healthy donors. The CDR3 is 11 amino acids. CDR1 LNHDA and CDR2 SQIVND come from the germline V gene (reference sequence). V lost 4 bases to trimming and J lost 4 bases, with 5 bases between them. Researchers ran the PCR with 60 Vbeta and 13 Jbeta primers. The method was immunoSEQ multiplex PCR; TCRdb's version includes in-frame clones alone and lacks a portion of them. This table holds about 140,000 clones, 80% to 90% found once. Sequencing was performed on PBMCs. The genes are TRBV19 and TRBJ2-7; D remains ambiguous. The sequence came from a woman in her 30s in good health and CMV-seronegative. The CDR3, as DNA: TGTGCCAGTAGTAGCGGATACGAGCAGTACTTC. It yields the protein CASSSGYEQYF.